Following are 32 T cell receptor beta chains from one sample sequenced in a study of blood T cell repertoires in COVID-19. Data came from immunoSEQ multiplex PCR; TCRdb stores just in-frame clones and leaves some out. Seen here are 210,000 or so clones, roughly 86% observed once, and the top ten hold more than 10%. The sample consisted of peripheral blood. The receptors stem from a woman in her 40s with acute or convalescent COVID-19.

Turning to this clone: One end of the junction fails to match germline, which may point to a read error. The chain couples TRBV7-2 to TRBJ2-1; D possibly corresponds to TRBD1 (5 bases). The CDR3 contains 13 residues. CDR1 SGHTA and CDR2 FQGNSA come from the germline V gene. Here the CDR3 DNA reads TGTGCCAGCGGCTTATGGGGCTGGGATGAGCAGTTCTTC. It yields the protein CASGLWGWDEQFF. Drawing the rest from reference TRBV7-2 and TRBJ2-1, the complete variable domain is GAGVSQSPSNKVTEKGKDVELRCDPISGHTALYWYRQSLGQGLEFLIYFQGNSAPDKSGLPSDRFSAERTGGSVSTLTIQRTQQEDSAVYLCASGLWGWDEQFFGPGTRLTVL.

The chain joins TRBV6-6 to TRBJ2-1, with D uncertain. The CDR3 is 13 residues long. CDR1 and CDR2 from the germline V gene are MNHNY and SVGAGI (reference sequence). Trimming took 6 bases from V and 10 from J, leaving 16 bases between them. CDR3 coding DNA: TGTGCCAGCAGCCTACTCGAGGCAACGGAGCAGTTCTTC. Translating gives CASSLLEATEQFF.

This chain links TRBV2 with TRBJ1-1; D is undetermined. The germline V gene encodes CDR1 SNHLY and CDR2 FYNNEI. The CDR3 length is 11 residues. Trimming left V 6 bases short and J 7 bases short, with 9 bases between. The DNA for the CDR3 is TGTGCCAGCAGGGTGTACGGTGAAGCTTTCTTT. This sequence encodes CASRVYGEAFF.

This clone was detected many times. This chain connects TRBV27 to TRBJ2-5; 12 nucleotides agree with TRBD2. CDR1 and CDR2 from the germline V gene are MNHEY and SMNVEV (reference sequence). After removal of 4 bases from V and 4 bases from J, the junction contained 1 base not matched to a gene. The CDR3 is made up of 14 amino acids. The CDR3 DNA sequence: TGTGCCAGCAGTTGGGGACTAGCGGGAGAGACCCAGTACTTC. Translating gives CASSWGLAGETQYF.

This clone occurred once. The rearrangement links TRBV2 to TRBJ1-6, with a tentative D call TRBD1 (6 bases). Trimming stripped 7 bases from V and 8 bases from J, with 12 bases between. Germline CDR1 is SNHLY and CDR2 is FYNNEI. The CDR3 totals 13 residues. CDR3 amino acids: CASKGHRDSPLHF. CDR3 sequence (DNA): TGTGCCAGCAAGGGACATCGAGATTCACCCCTCCACTTT.

Remarks on this clone: The junction departs from germline at one end; a sequencing error may be responsible. In DNA, the CDR3 is TGCAGCGTAGAAGACAGGGCAAACTACGAGCAGTACTTC. It encodes CSVEDRANYEQYF. The V gene is TRBV29-1, the J gene TRBJ2-7; 7 bases are shared with TRBD1. Germline-derived CDR1 and CDR2 are SQVTM and ANQGSEA. This CDR3 is 13 amino acids long.

This clone was picked up a small number of times. The chain couples TRBV19 to TRBJ2-1; 8 bases are shared with TRBD2. Trimming removed 3 bases from V and 3 bases from J; junction bases left unmatched: 7. Germline V gives CDR1 LNHDA, CDR2 SQIVND (reference sequence). CDR3 length: 16 residues. CDR3 DNA sequence: TGTGCCAGTAGTATCCCGGGGGGGGCGTACTACAATGAGCAGTTCTTC. It translates to CASSIPGGAYYNEQFF.

The V call is TRBV5-6, the J call TRBJ2-7; maybe TRBD2 (5 bases). V shed 6 bases and J shed 7 bases, with 23 bases lying between them. This CDR3 has 15 residues. Germline V gene lookup returns CDR1 SGHDT and CDR2 YYEEEE. DNA for the CDR3: TGTGCCAGCACCACTAGATTAAGTGTTACTGGGGAGCAGTACTTC. Protein: CASTTRLSVTGEQYF.

The V gene is TRBV4-1, the J gene TRBJ2-1; TRBD1 matches at 7 bases. This CDR3 comprises 14 residues. The ends lost 4 bases at V and 5 bases at J; junction bases unmatched: 5. Germline lookup yields CDR1 MGHRA and CDR2 YSYEKL. In DNA, the CDR3 is TGCGCCAGCAGCCTCGGGACAGAGGACAATGAGCAGTTCTTC. It codes for CASSLGTEDNEQFF.

V gene TRBV11-2 combines with J gene TRBJ1-2; TRBD1 matches at 7 bases. This CDR3 is built from 14 residues. Germline CDR1 is SGHAT and CDR2 is FQNNGV. J lost 2 bases, V lost 6 bases, and 6 bases had no gene match. As DNA, the CDR3 is TGTGCCAGCAGTCCTCGAGGGGGCAACTATGGCTACACCTTC. Its protein is CASSPRGGNYGYTF.

This chain joins TRBV27 and TRBJ1-2; 7 bases fit TRBD1. This CDR3 comprises 13 residues. The V gene's germline CDR1 is MNHEY and CDR2 SMNVEV (reference sequence). Trimming cost V 5 bases and J 7 bases; bases outside gene matches: 7. CDR3 loop: CASSPPTGFGYTF. CDR3 nucleotide sequence: TGTGCCAGCAGTCCACCGACAGGGTTTGGCTACACCTTC.

The chain uses TRBV27 and TRBJ2-2; 10 bases are a match to TRBD2. The V gene's germline CDR1 is MNHEY and CDR2 SMNVEV (reference sequence). Germline trimming cut 2 bases from V and 4 bases from J; bases unmatched to any gene: 7. The length of the CDR3 is 17 residues. The CDR3 reads CASSLPASGRGTGELFF. The CDR3 DNA reads as TGTGCCAGCAGTTTACCGGCTAGCGGGAGAGGCACCGGGGAGCTGTTTTTT.

The chain carries TRBV19 and TRBJ2-5; 8 bases match TRBD1. V shed 10 bases and J 2 bases; nucleotides not matched to a gene: 18. CDR1 LNHDA and CDR2 SQIVND come from the germline V gene (reference sequence). This CDR3 is built from 17 residues. CDR3 in DNA: TGTGCCACCCAGCAGTACCCACCGGGACAGGCACAAGAGACCCAGTACTTC. This gives the protein CATQQYPPGQAQETQYF.

CDR3 sequence reads: CASSQGSTLSQPQHF. In DNA, the CDR3 is TGTGCCAGCAGCCAGGGCTCTACCCTTTCTCAGCCCCAGCATTTT. The chain is built from TRBV7-2 and TRBJ1-5, with D possibly TRBD1 on 5 matching bases. The germline V and J ends were trimmed by 5 bases and 6 bases, with 17 bases remaining between them. The CDR3 has 15 amino acids. The V gene's germline CDR1 is SGHTA and CDR2 FQGNSA.

The V gene is TRBV11-2, the J gene TRBJ1-1; D is unclear. The germline V and J ends were trimmed by 3 bases and 2 bases, with 7 bases remaining between them. CDR1 and CDR2 from the germline V gene are SGHAT and FQNNGV. This CDR3 has 13 amino acids. For the CDR3, the DNA is TGTGCCAGCAGCTTCGAGGAAAACACTGAAGCTTTCTTT. As protein: CASSFEENTEAFF.

The V gene is TRBV6-5, the J gene TRBJ1-3, with D hard to call. The CDR3 is 12 residues long. With 6 bases removed from V and 2 bases from J, the gap between germline ends came to 5 bases. The germline V gene encodes CDR1 MNHEY and CDR2 SVGAGI. The CDR3 DNA follows: TGTGCCAGCAGACAGACTGGAAACACCATATATTTT. Its protein product is CASRQTGNTIYF.

The genes are TRBV11-2 and TRBJ1-1, with D maybe TRBD1 (5 bases). V gave up 3 bases and J gave up 0 bases, with 14 bases separating them. This CDR3 region has 16 residues. Germline CDR1 reads SGHAT; CDR2 reads FQNNGV. As DNA, the CDR3 is TGTGCCAGCAGCTTTTGGGGGGTGAGGATGAACACTGAAGCTTTCTTT. Protein product: CASSFWGVRMNTEAFF.

This clone was seen a few times. The chain has TRBV12-3 or TRBV12-4 and TRBJ1-1; D possibly corresponds to TRBD1 (6 bases). The length of the CDR3 is 12 residues. Trimming took off 6 bases at V and 5 bases at J, with 10 bases between the two ends. In DNA, the CDR3 is TGTGCCAGCAGCTCTAGGGGGACTGAAGCTTTCTTT. Protein sequence: CASSSRGTEAFF.

This chain connects TRBV6-5 to TRBJ2-7, with D possibly being TRBD1 (5 bases). Germline V gene sequence: CDR1 MNHEY, CDR2 SVGAGI. The length of the CDR3 is 16 residues. V lost 0 bases, J lost 1 base, and 13 bases lay in between. CDR3 DNA: TGTGCCAGCAGTTACTCGATCACAGGACGTTCCTACGAGCAGTACTTC. Its translation is CASSYSITGRSYEQYF.

The V and J genes are TRBV29-1 and TRBJ2-1; TRBD1 agrees at 7 bases. The CDR3 extends over 15 amino acids. Germline V CDR1 and CDR2: SQVTM, ANQGSEA. The V segment lost 0 bases and the J segment 3 bases; nucleotides outside the gene matches: 5. CDR3 nucleotide sequence: TGCAGCGTTGAAGATCCGGGGACAGTCTACAATGAGCAGTTCTTC. Translating it yields CSVEDPGTVYNEQFF.

CDR3 bases: TGCAGCGTTGTGGGGGACAGGGGCCTCTATGGCTACACCTTC. Translated, it gives CSVVGDRGLYGYTF. This sequence joins TRBV29-1 and TRBJ1-2; 10 nucleotides line up with TRBD1. From germline, CDR1 is SQVTM and CDR2 ANQGSEA. With 4 bases clipped from V and 4 bases from J, the junction kept 6 bases outside the gene matches. CDR3 size: 14 residues.

The chain is built from TRBV7-2 and TRBJ2-7; 9 bases are a match to TRBD1. Germline CDR1 is SGHTA and CDR2 is FQGNSA. J was trimmed by 2 bases and V by 5 bases; bases with no gene match: 7. The CDR3 is made up of 15 amino acids. The CDR3 is CASSGRDRDTYEQYF. The CDR3 DNA is TGTGCCAGCAGCGGCCGGGACAGGGACACCTACGAGCAGTACTTC.

The chain couples TRBV27 to TRBJ1-2; 7 nucleotides align to TRBD1. Looked up from germline, CDR1 is MNHEY and CDR2 is SMNVEV (reference sequence). V was pared by 8 bases and J by 8 bases, with 8 bases of the junction left unmatched. The CDR3 extends over 12 amino acids. CDR3 in amino acids: CASLDRDAGYTF. Written as DNA, the CDR3 is TGTGCCAGCCTCGACAGGGACGCCGGCTACACCTTC.

The V and J genes are TRBV10-3 and TRBJ2-1, with TRBD2 identical over 10 bases. The J segment lost 2 bases and the V segment lost 4 bases, leaving 5 bases of the junction unmatched. The CDR3 has 16 amino acids. Germline values: CDR1 ENHRY, CDR2 SYGVKD. CDR3 sequence: CAISGSSGGAYNEQFF. In DNA, the CDR3 is TGTGCCATCAGTGGGTCGAGCGGGGGGGCCTACAATGAGCAGTTCTTC.

The chain is built from TRBV5-1 and TRBJ2-2; D is ambiguous. V was cut by 4 bases and J by 0 bases, with 10 bases left in between. This CDR3 contains 15 residues. In germline, CDR1 is SGHRS, CDR2 YFSETQ. CDR3 sequence (DNA): TGCGCCAGCAGCGACATCACCCCGAACACCGGGGAGCTGTTTTTT. Translation: CASSDITPNTGELFF.

The V and J genes are TRBV10-3 and TRBJ2-7, with TRBD2 matching 9 bases. The CDR3 has 14 amino acids. CDR1 ENHRY and CDR2 SYGVKD come from the germline V gene. V trimming: 5 bases; J trimming: 2 bases; junction bases outside the gene matches: 4. CDR3 DNA: TGTGCCATCAGTAGGACTAGCGACACCTACGAGCAGTACTTC. It specifies CAISRTSDTYEQYF.

The chain uses TRBV7-3 and TRBJ1-2; D is unclear. The germline gives CDR1 SGHTA, CDR2 FQGTGA. The CDR3 length is 14 residues. Trimming took off 5 bases at V and 3 bases at J, with 13 bases between the two ends. The CDR3 DNA follows: TGTGCCAGCAGCGAACAAGGAGGGTACTATGGCTACACCTTC. Its protein product is CASSEQGGYYGYTF.

The chain carries TRBV2 and TRBJ2-7; TRBD2 matches at 11 bases. The V gene end was trimmed by 1 base and the J gene end by 4 bases; junction bases not matched to a gene: 9. This CDR3 contains 17 residues. CDR1 SNHLY and CDR2 FYNNEI come from the germline V gene. CDR3 residues: CASSEESSSGGYYEQYF. CDR3 sequence (DNA): TGTGCCAGCAGTGAAGAGAGTTCTAGCGGGGGGTATTACGAGCAGTACTTC.

This clone has a handful of counts. The chain is built from TRBV7-2 and TRBJ1-2; TRBD1 matches at 9 bases. Germline V lookup: CDR1 SGHTA, CDR2 FQGNSA. The trim removed 7 bases at V and 6 bases at J, leaving 21 bases unmatched. CDR3 length: 18 amino acids. The CDR3 sequence is CASNLDSGGPGTGNGYTF. CDR3 nucleotide sequence: TGTGCCAGCAACCTGGACTCTGGTGGACCGGGGACAGGGAATGGCTACACCTTC.

The genes are TRBV5-1 and TRBJ2-7; tentative D call: TRBD2 (6 bases). Germline loops: CDR1 SGHRS, CDR2 YFSETQ. Between the trimmed V and J ends, which lost 4 bases and 0 bases, there was a span of 14 bases. The CDR3 is 15 amino acids. CDR3 DNA: TGCGCCAGCAGCCCTAGACTAGGAACCTCCTACGAGCAGTACTTC. This sequence encodes CASSPRLGTSYEQYF.

The CDR3 loop is CASRPLAQETQYF. The CDR3 nucleotides read TGTGCCAGCAGGCCACTAGCGCAGGAGACCCAGTACTTC. V gene TRBV11-2 combines with J gene TRBJ2-5; 7 bases line up with TRBD2. Germline V lookup: CDR1 SGHAT, CDR2 FQNNGV. V dropped 6 bases and J dropped 5; count of bases not matched to a gene: 6. This CDR3 has 13 residues.

V and J are TRBV19 and TRBJ1-2; 7 bases match TRBD1. The germline CDR1 and CDR2 sequences are LNHDA and SQIVND (reference sequence). J lost 0 bases, V lost 9 bases, and 10 bases had no gene match. The CDR3 runs to 15 residues. The CDR3 nucleotides are TGTGCCAGCCAAGACAGGGTAAAAGCTAACTATGGCTACACCTTC. Translated, it gives CASQDRVKANYGYTF.